The TCR beta chain described here comes from a study of human T cells and chemical hapten exposure (dated by TCRdb to 2020 to 2022). Some background on the complete study: For sensitization, 2% DPC in acetone was applied to an approximately 2 cm by approximately 2 cm area of upper inner arm skin. Patients additionally received weekly therapeutic DPC doses to the scalp throughout the roughly 25-week study period. Patch testing was performed on the upper back with Finn chambers containing 0.01% DPC, and the patch tests were scored after 6 days according to International Contact Dermatitis Research Group standards. Most of the patients in the cohort were female, and the cohort covered alopecia areata with under or over 50% scalp involvement, alopecia totalis and alopecia universalis. The libraries were sequenced as a pool, and the TCR yield per sample differed mostly because of small variations in library volumes within the pool. This study followed changes in the peripheral blood TCR repertoire in vivo during primary and secondary sensitization of alopecia patients to the hapten diphenylcyclopropenone (DPC). Blood samples were taken from patients before sensitization (week 0) and then at 2, 6 and about 24 weeks after DPC sensitization. Some 29 alopecia patients gave blood for TCR sequencing at one to four time points (pre-sensitization, 2, 6 and 24 weeks).

This clonotype was observed at least ten times. The antigen this receptor binds is unknown. No much larger clonotype is one base removed from it; base qualities were not supplied. From cysteine to phenylalanine, the CDR3 is 15 amino acids long. Only the CDR3 DNA stays, 45 bases, in frame from base 1. V drops 4 bases and J drops 3 bases, leaving 16 bases in between. The germline V gene (reference sequence) yields SGHKS for CDR1 and YYEKEE for CDR2. This specimen's time point label, interpreted: patch test 1, 2 weeks after DPC sensitization. What the treatment or condition label conveys for this sample: therapeutic diphenylcyclopropenone sensitization with weekly scalp DPC. Blood at each patch-test visit was drawn before the patch test was applied. Eligible patients were aged 18 to 70, diagnosed with alopecia, deemed suitable for DPC therapy, and excluded if pregnant. Total RNA was extracted from unfractionated whole blood that had been collected in Tempus Blood RNA tubes.

To prepare the library, RACE was applied. For sequencing, a NextSeq 500 was employed. Library preparation attached unique molecular identifiers to individual cDNA molecules for quantitative, reproducible TCR counting. Both TCR alpha and TCR beta chains were sequenced from each blood RNA sample. The authors' pipeline ran thus. The median number of TCRs per sample was approximately 96,000, ranging from about 20,000 to 700,000. The Decombinator software suite was used to annotate V, J and CDR3 in the TCR reads. For PS versus PT1 abundance plots, all samples were subsampled to the same number of TCRs (28,000). TCRs were defined as expanded if absent before sensitization and observed at least eight times at the 2-week time point. In TCRdb, the public reads were trimmed at Q25 with fastp and aligned with MiXCR, with productive beta chains retained. When rows share a CDR3 protein, they turn into one entry using the most common DNA and genes. TCRdb's processing, not the authors', yielded these V and J calls. This sample is represented by just under 350,000 distinct CDR3 sequences; about 7% of them were singletons. Roughly 7.9% of the sample goes to the ten largest clones.

What the research found in general, with its limitations: The number of PT1 expanded TCRs positively correlated with patch test score, significant at thresholds 8, 16 and 32 but not 4. Because all patients had alopecia, a presumed autoimmune disease, the immune response of the patients might differ from that of healthy individuals. Expanded TCRs formed significantly more large CDR3 similarity clusters than pre-sensitization or healthy control sets, consistent with antigen-driven responses. DPC sensitization did not change how many TCRs were above 1 in 1000 frequency, and no evidence was found of alterations in global repertoire structure. Repeated subsampling changed both the strength of the expansion versus patch-test correlation and the threshold at which the correlation became significant.

This material consisted of whole blood, taken in connection with sensitization to the hapten diphenylcyclopropenone (DPC). The receptor chain draws on TRBV5-5 and TRBJ2-5; the D region is possibly TRBD1 or TRBD2, each matching across 7 bases. The source is a woman between 18 and 29 years old with alopecia areata. Some clones in this sample may be carry-over from other donors' samples. For the CDR3, the sequence is CASSLPAGGEETQYF. In nucleotide form, the sequence is TGTGCCAGCAGCCTCCCCGCAGGGGGGGAAGAGACCCAGTACTTC. When the CDR3 is completed using the reference TRBV5-5 and TRBJ2-5 genes on either side, the full variable domain is DAGVTQSPTHLIKTRGQQVTLRCSPISGHKSVSWYQQVLGQGPQFIFQYYEKEERGRGNFPDRFSARQFPNYSSELNVNALLLGDSALYLCASSLPAGGEETQYFGPGTRLLVL.